The sequence of this T cell receptor beta chain was determined in a study of blood T cell repertoires in COVID-19. CDR1 is SEHNR, CDR2 FQNEAQ, per germline (reference sequence). The length of the CDR3 is 15 residues. V shed 5 bases and J 5 bases; nucleotides not matched to a gene: 6. This clone appeared a few times. Profiled with immunoSEQ multiplex PCR; TCRdb holds only in-frame clones, not every one. This table holds about 250,000 clones, roughly 86% found once. This chain links TRBV7-9 with TRBJ1-4; 9 positions match TRBD1. The source is a woman in her sixties who had recovered from COVID-19. The material sequenced was peripheral blood. CDR3 nucleotides: TGTGCCAGCAGCATAGGACAGGGGATAAATGAAAAACTGTTTTTT. It codes for CASSIGQGINEKLFF. The entire variable domain, with the rest obtained from reference TRBV7-9 and TRBJ1-4, is as follows: DTGVSQNPRHKITKRGQNVTFRCDPISEHNRLYWYRQTLGQGPEFLTYFQNEAQLEKSRLLSDRFSAERPKGSFSTLEIQRTEQGDSAMYLCASSIGQGINEKLFFGSGTQLSVL.